The present T cell receptor beta chain was sequenced within a study of blood T cell repertoires in COVID-19. Looking at the study overall: Both acute and convalescent COVID-19 samples were obtained from the United States, Italy and Spain. T cells, B-cell-depleted T cells, or PBMCs provided the cDNA or gDNA that served as material.

The CDR3 has 14 amino acids. Germline lookup yields CDR1 LGHDT and CDR2 YNNKEL (reference sequence). V shed 2 bases and J shed 2 bases, with 9 bases lying between them. Original processing notes: Counts of nucleated cells, estimated from reference gene primer amplification, were obtained. The protocol was immunoSEQ multiplex PCR, while the TCRdb copy is restricted to in-frame clones and leaves out a portion. V, J and clone size reflect that table, while D and trimming were determined from the DNA. There are 150,000 to 200,000 clones in the sample; roughly four fifths occur only once, and about 12% lies in the top ten. In Cohort 3, a recovered donor had either two negative PCRs, clearance, or symptom resolution.

The sequencing input was PBMCs or T cells enriched from blood (not recorded which). J is TRBJ2-5 and V is TRBV3-1 (or the pseudogene TRBV3-2); the D gene is possibly TRBD2 (6 bases). This clonotype originated in a man aged 35-49 years who had recovered from COVID-19. Written as DNA, the CDR3 is TGTGCCAGCAGCCAAAGGGAGGTTCAAGAGACCCAGTACTTC. It specifies CASSQREVQETQYF.